This T cell receptor beta chain was obtained from a study of shared clonotypes between healthy human individuals. Background on the study: Three plates each covered CD4 naive and memory; CD8 naive two, CD8 memory one. Study-level findings and limits: Estimated clonotype richness was generally higher in naive than memory subsets. Rarefaction revealed incomplete sorted-subset sequencing despite large depth.

The CDR3 contains 17 residues. Germline values: CDR1 SNHLY, CDR2 FYNNEI. V was cut by 4 bases and J by 2 bases, with 18 bases left in between. Sequencing was performed with immunoSEQ multiplex PCR; in TCRdb, only in-frame clones are kept and a portion is missing. The table lists about 2.1 million clones, about 93% of them singletons. Regarding this clone: The target antigen is unknown.

The naive CD8 subset, CD45RO-negative cells positively selected for CCR7, excluded terminally differentiated effector memory CD45RA+ cells. This receptor was taken from a man between 18 and 35 years old in good health. Some clones in this sample may be carry-over from other donors' samples. The specimen sequenced was naive CD8+ T cells from PBMCs. The gene calls are TRBV2 and TRBJ1-5; D uncertain. The CDR3 loop reads CASSGPDEGRGNQPQHF. The CDR3 DNA reads TGTGCCAGCAGTGGACCGGATGAAGGGAGGGGCAATCAGCCCCAGCATTTT.